This TCR beta chain was profiled in a study of blood T cell repertoires in COVID-19. Across the whole study: Specimens from acute and convalescent COVID-19 originated in the United States, Italy and Spain. PBMCs, B-cell-depleted T cells, or T cells provided the cDNA or gDNA that made up the material.

In the authors' methods: How many nucleated cells were present was estimated from reference gene primer amplification. The data were produced by immunoSEQ multiplex PCR, yet TCRdb's version contains in-frame clones alone and is incomplete. That table supplies the V and J calls and clone size; D and trimming were determined from the DNA. This repertoire shows a few hundred thousand clones, approximately 85% found once; its top ten account for over 8%. The CDR3 totals 18 residues. With 4 bases clipped from V and 4 bases from J, the junction kept 10 bases outside the gene matches. Germline V gene lookup returns CDR1 SGHRS and CDR2 YFSETQ.

The chain uses TRBV5-1 and TRBJ2-1; 14 bases line up with TRBD2. Sequencing used peripheral blood. This clonotype was sampled from a man aged 18 to 29 with active or convalescent COVID-19. The CDR3 is CASSTGLAGALNYNEQFF. The CDR3 DNA is TGCGCCAGCAGCACGGGACTAGCGGGGGCCTTAAATTACAATGAGCAGTTCTTC.